This T cell receptor beta chain was captured by sequencing in a study of OX40 agonist ivuxolimab in advanced cancers. Turning to the study itself: Of the patients, three showed partial responses, one with hepatocellular carcinoma and two with cutaneous melanoma.

This CDR3 spans 15 amino acids. The ends were cut back, 1 base at V and 5 bases at J, with 14 bases in the middle. The germline gives CDR1 SGHAT, CDR2 FQNNGV. Autoimmune disease history or systemic immunosuppression disqualified patients. The method was immunoSEQ multiplex PCR; TCRdb's version includes in-frame clones alone and lacks a portion of them. The sample gives roughly 16,000 clones, about 81% of which show up once; 41% is in the top ten. The receptor was isolated from an adult with an advanced solid tumor such as melanoma, head and neck, liver or kidney cancer. The chain uses TRBV11-2 and TRBJ1-1; D possibly corresponds to TRBD1 (6 bases). Sequences were derived from CD4+ or CD8+ T cells sorted from blood, sampled in a trial of the OX40 agonist ivuxolimab. CDR3 bases: TGTGCCAGCAGCTTAGTTTTGGGGGCAAATACTGAAGCTTTCTTT. Its protein product is CASSLVLGANTEAFF.